This T cell receptor (beta chain) was identified during a study of CD8+ T cells in alopecia areata. Study-wide context: People stayed on tofacitinib for 6 to 18 months, then stopped the drug for 6 months. The study's findings and limits: Higher clonality and more expanded CD8+ clones appeared in lesional than normal scalp.

The CDR3 totals 12 residues. Looked up from germline, CDR1 is MNHGY and CDR2 is SAAAGT. The V and J ends lost 6 bases and 4 bases respectively, with 9 bases between them. The authors extracted RNA and reverse transcribed it into cDNA as the sequencing template. Method: immunoSEQ multiplex PCR; TCRdb's copy keeps in-frame clones and lacks some. This table holds approximately 140,000 clones, 85% to 90% found once. Patients with alopecia areata provided lesional scalp punch biopsies as well as peripheral blood. As for this clone: Its specificity is not known.

The material was CD8+ T cells sorted from blood, obtained at week 0. The chain has TRBV6-8 and TRBJ2-5; possible D gene TRBD1, 6 bases. The TCR sequence derives from a human donor with alopecia areata. DNA for the CDR3: TGTGCCAGCAGCTGGGGGCGAGAGACCCAGTACTTC. Amino acids: CASSWGRETQYF.